The 8 T cell receptor beta chains in this list originate from one sample, sequenced in a study of Ad26.COV2.S vaccination and SARS-CoV-2 variants. Indicated treatment: roughly 19 received Ad26.COV2.S at low or high dose, single or two shots; about five received placebo; per-sample allocation not given. At day 63 after the first vaccine or placebo injection, samples were drawn. The method was immunoSEQ multiplex PCR; TCRdb's version includes in-frame clones alone and lacks a portion of them. Of 400,000 to 450,000 clones detected, around 93% appear once; the ten largest clones hold more than 1.5%. The source material was peripheral blood, sampled in a trial of Ad26.COV2.S vaccine versus placebo. These TCRs come from a person aged 18-60 years who received the Ad26.COV2.S COVID-19 vaccine or a placebo.

The V and J genes are TRBV6-5 and TRBJ2-2; possibly TRBD2 for D (5 bases). Germline V gene data show CDR1 as MNHEY and CDR2 as SVGAGI. This CDR3 is 15 amino acids long. The germline V and J ends were trimmed by 4 bases and 4 bases, with 13 bases remaining between them. The CDR3 loop is CASSSPGSLTGELFF. In DNA, the CDR3 is TGTGCCAGCAGTTCCCCGGGATCCCTCACCGGGGAGCTGTTTTTT.

The rearrangement links TRBV19 to TRBJ2-5; the D gene could be TRBD1 or TRBD2 (5 bases each). CDR3 length equals 15 residues. In germline, CDR1 is LNHDA, CDR2 SQIVND (reference sequence). Trimming shortened V by 7 bases and J by 4 bases, and 19 bases separated the two germline ends. The CDR3, as DNA: TGTGCCAGTAAGGGGACCTTAAATAATCGAGAGACCCAGTACTTC. This gives the protein CASKGTLNNRETQYF.

This clone was picked up one time. CDR3 sequence: CASSQRTMWIIEAFF. In DNA form, the CDR3 reads TGTGCCAGCAGCCAGAGGACAATGTGGATTATTGAAGCTTTCTTT. The chain couples TRBV3-1 (or the pseudogene TRBV3-2) to TRBJ1-1; D may be TRBD1 (5 bases). V was clipped by 3 bases and J by 7 bases, with 18 bases between them. Looked up from germline, CDR1 is LGHDT and CDR2 is YNNKEL (reference sequence). The CDR3 sequence is 15 residues long.

This chain uses TRBV4-3 with TRBJ2-1; no clear D. The CDR3 has 17 residues. Deletions cut 2 bases from V and 6 bases from J, with 20 bases between. CDR1 is LGHNA, CDR2 YSLEER, per germline. CDR3 sequence (DNA): TGCGCCAGCAGCCAACGGACCTCTAGTATTAGGCCCAATGAGCAGTTCTTC. It specifies CASSQRTSSIRPNEQFF.

The V and J genes are TRBV29-1 and TRBJ2-1; 9 positions agree with TRBD2. Germline V gives CDR1 SQVTM, CDR2 ANQGSEA. CDR3 size: 15 residues. V was pared by 4 bases and J by 8 bases, with 12 bases of the junction left unmatched. The CDR3 nucleotides are TGCAGCGTTGTTGAGTTGTGGGTAGCGGGGGATGAGCAGTTCTTC. Protein sequence: CSVVELWVAGDEQFF.

This clone came up a few times. The gene calls are TRBV2 and TRBJ1-4; 7 nucleotides align to TRBD1. The CDR3 is made up of 14 amino acids. After removal of 7 bases from V and 8 bases from J, the junction contained 10 bases not matched to a gene. The germline V gene encodes CDR1 SNHLY and CDR2 FYNNEI. DNA for the CDR3: TGTGCCAGCACTAGGGGGCGCCTAGGAGAAAAACTGTTTTTT. Translation gives CASTRGRLGEKLFF.

The rearrangement joins TRBV30 to TRBJ2-1, with 8 bases that match TRBD1. CDR1 and CDR2 (germline): GTSNPN, SVGIG (reference sequence). V shed 1 base and J 9 bases; nucleotides not matched to a gene: 2. The CDR3 contains 12 residues. The CDR3 loop reads CAWSDDRGEQFF. As DNA, the CDR3 is TGTGCCTGGAGTGACGACAGGGGTGAGCAGTTCTTC.

This clone was picked up one time. The V and J genes are TRBV7-9 and TRBJ2-1, with D unresolved. Between the trimmed V and J ends, which lost 5 bases and 5 bases, there was a span of 19 bases. CDR3 length: 16 residues. The germline CDR1 and CDR2 sequences are SEHNR and FQNEAQ (reference sequence). CDR3 bases: TGTGCCAGCAGCCCGCCGGACGGTAAAGAACACAATGAGCAGTTCTTC. As protein: CASSPPDGKEHNEQFF. Supplemented by reference TRBV7-9 and TRBJ2-1, the full variable domain reads DTGVSQNPRHKITKRGQNVTFRCDPISEHNRLYWYRQTLGQGPEFLTYFQNEAQLEKSRLLSDRFSAERPKGSFSTLEIQRTEQGDSAMYLCASSPPDGKEHNEQFFGPGTRLTVL.